This T cell receptor beta chain stems from a study of human T cells and chemical hapten exposure. Study overall: Chiefly female patients presented with alopecia areata, totalis or universalis.

Within the library, unique molecular identifiers were attached to each individual cDNA molecule. One entry per CDR3 protein, called by TCRdb with MiXCR from the RACE reads. The sample yields about 300,000 distinct CDR3 sequences, 4.5% to 5.5% seen once. This clonotype showed up just a few times. Its specificity is not known. A read error is possible here, since a much larger clone lies one base away. The CDR3 length is 14 residues. Per germline, CDR1 SGHAT and CDR2 FQNNGV. The V segment lost 3 bases and the J segment 0 bases; nucleotides outside the gene matches: 1. Broader study findings: Donor immune responses may differ from healthy people's, since all donors had alopecia.

Time point here: pre-sensitization, week 0. Stated treatment: therapeutic diphenylcyclopropenone sensitization with weekly scalp DPC. Blood draws came before every patch-test application. The source was whole blood, collected in connection with sensitization to the hapten diphenylcyclopropenone (DPC). The sequence came from a woman under 30 with alopecia areata. Some clones in this sample may be carry-over from other donors' samples. V gene TRBV11-2 combines with J gene TRBJ2-5; 7 bases agree with TRBD1. The CDR3 loop reads CASSFGTDQETQYF. The DNA of the CDR3 is TGTGCCAGCAGCTTTGGGACAGACCAAGAGACCCAGTACTTC.